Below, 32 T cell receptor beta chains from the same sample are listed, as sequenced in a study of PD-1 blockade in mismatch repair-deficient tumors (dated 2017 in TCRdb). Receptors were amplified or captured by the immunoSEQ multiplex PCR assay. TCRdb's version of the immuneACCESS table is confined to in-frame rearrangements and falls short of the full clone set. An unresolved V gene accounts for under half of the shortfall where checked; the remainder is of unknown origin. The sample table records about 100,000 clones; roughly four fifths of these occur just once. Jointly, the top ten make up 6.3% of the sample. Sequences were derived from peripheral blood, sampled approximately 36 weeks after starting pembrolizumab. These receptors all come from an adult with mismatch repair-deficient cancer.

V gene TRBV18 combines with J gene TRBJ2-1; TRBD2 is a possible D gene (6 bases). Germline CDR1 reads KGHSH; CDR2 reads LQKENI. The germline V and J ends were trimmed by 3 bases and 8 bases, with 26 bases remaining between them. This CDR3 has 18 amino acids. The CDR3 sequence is CASSPLPLSGLGEDEQFF. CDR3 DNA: TGTGCCAGCTCACCCCTCCCCCTTAGCGGCCTCGGTGAGGATGAGCAGTTCTTC.

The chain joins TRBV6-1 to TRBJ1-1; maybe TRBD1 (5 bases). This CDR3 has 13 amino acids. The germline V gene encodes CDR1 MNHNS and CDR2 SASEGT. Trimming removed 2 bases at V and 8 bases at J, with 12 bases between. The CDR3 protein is CASSEFKTAEAFF. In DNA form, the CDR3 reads TGTGCCAGCAGTGAATTTAAGACAGCCGAAGCTTTCTTT.

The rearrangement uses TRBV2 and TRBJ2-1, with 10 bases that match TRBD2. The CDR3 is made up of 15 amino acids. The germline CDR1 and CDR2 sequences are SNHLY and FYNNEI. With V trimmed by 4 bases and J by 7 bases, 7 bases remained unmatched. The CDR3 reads CASSAASGSFNEQFF. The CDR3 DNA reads TGTGCCAGCAGTGCGGCTAGCGGGAGTTTTAATGAGCAGTTCTTC.

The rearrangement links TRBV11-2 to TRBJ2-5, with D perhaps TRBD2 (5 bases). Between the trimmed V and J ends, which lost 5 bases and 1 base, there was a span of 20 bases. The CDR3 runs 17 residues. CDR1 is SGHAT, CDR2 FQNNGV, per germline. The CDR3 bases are TGTGCCAGCAGCAAGACTCGGGATTTCGGGTCCCAAGAGACCCAGTACTTC. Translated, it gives CASSKTRDFGSQETQYF.

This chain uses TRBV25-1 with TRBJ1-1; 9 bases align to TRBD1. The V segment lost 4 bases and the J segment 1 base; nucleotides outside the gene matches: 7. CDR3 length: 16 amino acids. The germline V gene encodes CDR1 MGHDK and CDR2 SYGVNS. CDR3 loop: CASSATGGRKNTEAFF. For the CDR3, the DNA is TGTGCCAGCAGTGCAACAGGGGGCCGGAAGAACACTGAAGCTTTCTTT.

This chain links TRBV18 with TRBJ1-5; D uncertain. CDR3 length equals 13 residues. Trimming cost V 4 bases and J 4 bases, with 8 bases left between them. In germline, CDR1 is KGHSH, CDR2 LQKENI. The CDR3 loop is CASSRSGNQPQHF. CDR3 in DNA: TGTGCCAGCTCACGATCCGGGAATCAGCCCCAGCATTTT.

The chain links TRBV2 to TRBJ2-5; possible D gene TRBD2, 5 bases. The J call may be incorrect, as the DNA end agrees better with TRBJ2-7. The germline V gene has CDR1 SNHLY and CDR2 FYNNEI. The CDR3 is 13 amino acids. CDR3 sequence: CATRRVSSYEQYF. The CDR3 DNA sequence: TGTGCCACCCGGCGGGTGAGCTCCTACGAGCAGTACTTC.

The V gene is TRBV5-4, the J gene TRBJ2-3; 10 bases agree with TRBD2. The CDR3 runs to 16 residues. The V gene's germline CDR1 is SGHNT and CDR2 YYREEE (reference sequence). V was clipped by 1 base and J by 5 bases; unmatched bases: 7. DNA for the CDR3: TGTGCCAGCAGCTTGAAGCGGGAGGGGGGCCTAGATACGCAGTATTTT. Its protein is CASSLKREGGLDTQYF.

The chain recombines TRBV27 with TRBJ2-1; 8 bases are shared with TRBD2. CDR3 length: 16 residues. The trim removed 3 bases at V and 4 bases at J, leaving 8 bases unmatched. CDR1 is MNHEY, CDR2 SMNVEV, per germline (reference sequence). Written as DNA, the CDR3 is TGTGCCAGCAGTTTGGCTAGCGGGTTGTCTTACAATGAGCAGTTCTTC. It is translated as CASSLASGLSYNEQFF.

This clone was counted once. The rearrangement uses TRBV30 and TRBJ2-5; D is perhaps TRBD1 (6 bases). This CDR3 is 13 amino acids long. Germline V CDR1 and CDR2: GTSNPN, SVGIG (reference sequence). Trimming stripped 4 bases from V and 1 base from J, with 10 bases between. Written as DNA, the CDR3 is TGTGCCTGGAAGAGGGGGATCCAAGAGACCCAGTACTTC. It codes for CAWKRGIQETQYF. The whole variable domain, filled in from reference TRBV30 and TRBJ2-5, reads SQTIHQWPATLVQPVGSPLSLECTVEGTSNPNLYWYRQAAGRGLQLLFYSVGIGQISSEVPQNLSASRPQDRQFILSSKKLLLSDSGFYLCAWKRGIQETQYFGPGTRLLVL.

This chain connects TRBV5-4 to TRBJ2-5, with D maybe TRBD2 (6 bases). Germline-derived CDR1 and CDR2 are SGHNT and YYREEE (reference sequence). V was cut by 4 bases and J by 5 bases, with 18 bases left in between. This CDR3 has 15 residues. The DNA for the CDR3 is TGTGCCAGCAGCCGCGGGGCCGGCGAGGAGGAGACCCAGTACTTC. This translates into CASSRGAGEEETQYF. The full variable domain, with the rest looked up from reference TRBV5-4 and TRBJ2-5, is ETGVTQSPTHLIKTRGQQVTLRCSSQSGHNTVSWYQQALGQGPQFIFQYYREEENGRGNFPPRFSGLQFPNYSSELNVNALELDDSALYLCASSRGAGEEETQYFGPGTRLLVL.

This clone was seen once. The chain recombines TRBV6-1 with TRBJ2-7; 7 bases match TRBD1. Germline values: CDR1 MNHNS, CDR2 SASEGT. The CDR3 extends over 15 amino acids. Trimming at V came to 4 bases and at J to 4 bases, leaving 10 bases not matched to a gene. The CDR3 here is CASSGELGRGYEQYF. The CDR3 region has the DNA TGTGCCAGCAGTGGAGAATTGGGCAGGGGGTACGAGCAGTACTTC.

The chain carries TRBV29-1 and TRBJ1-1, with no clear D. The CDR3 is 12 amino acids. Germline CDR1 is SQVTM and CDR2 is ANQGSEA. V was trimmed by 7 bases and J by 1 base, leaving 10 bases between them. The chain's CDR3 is CSAWGKNTEAFF. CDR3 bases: TGCAGCGCTTGGGGAAAGAACACTGAAGCTTTCTTT. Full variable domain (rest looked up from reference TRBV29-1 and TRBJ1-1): SAVISQKPSRDICQRGTSLTIQCQVDSQVTMMFWYRQQPGQSLTLIATANQGSEATYESGFVIDKFPISRPNLTFSTLTVSNMSPEDSSIYLCSAWGKNTEAFFGQGTRLTVV.

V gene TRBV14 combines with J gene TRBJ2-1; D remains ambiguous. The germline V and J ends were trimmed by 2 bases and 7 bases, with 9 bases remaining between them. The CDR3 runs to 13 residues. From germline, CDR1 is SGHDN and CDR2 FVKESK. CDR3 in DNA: TGTGCCAGCAGCCAATTCTCCGTGAATGAGCAGTTCTTC. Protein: CASSQFSVNEQFF.

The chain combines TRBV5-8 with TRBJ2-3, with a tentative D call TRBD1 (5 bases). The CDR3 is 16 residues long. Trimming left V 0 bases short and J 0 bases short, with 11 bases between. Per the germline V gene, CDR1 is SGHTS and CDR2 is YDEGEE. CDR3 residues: CASSLGTTTSTDTQYF. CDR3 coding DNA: TGTGCCAGCAGCTTGGGGACAACCACTAGCACAGATACGCAGTATTTT. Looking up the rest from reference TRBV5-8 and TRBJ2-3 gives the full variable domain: EAGVTQSPTHLIKTRGQQATLRCSPISGHTSVYWYQQALGLGLQFLLWYDEGEERNRGNFPPRFSGRQFPNYSSELNVNALELEDSALYLCASSLGTTTSTDTQYFGPGTRLTVL.

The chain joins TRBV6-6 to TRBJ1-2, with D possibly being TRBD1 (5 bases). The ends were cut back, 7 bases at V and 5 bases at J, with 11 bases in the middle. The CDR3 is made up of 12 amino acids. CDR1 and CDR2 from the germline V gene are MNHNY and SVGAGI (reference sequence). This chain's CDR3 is CASKGTPYGYTF. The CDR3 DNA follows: TGTGCCAGCAAGGGGACGCCGTATGGCTACACCTTC.

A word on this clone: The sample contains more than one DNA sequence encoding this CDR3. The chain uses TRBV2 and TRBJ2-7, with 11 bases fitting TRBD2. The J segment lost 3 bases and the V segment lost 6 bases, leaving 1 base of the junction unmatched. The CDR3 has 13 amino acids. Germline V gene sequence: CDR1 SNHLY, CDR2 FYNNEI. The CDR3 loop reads CASRLAGDYEQYF. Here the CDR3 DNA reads TGTGCCAGCAGACTAGCGGGGGACTACGAGCAGTACTTC.

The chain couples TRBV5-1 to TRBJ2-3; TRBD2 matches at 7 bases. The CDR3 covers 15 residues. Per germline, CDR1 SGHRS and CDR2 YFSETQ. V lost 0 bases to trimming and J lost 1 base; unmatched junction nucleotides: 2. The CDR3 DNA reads TGCGCCAGCAGCTTGGATGGGGGGGGCACAGATACGCAGTATTTT. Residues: CASSLDGGGTDTQYF. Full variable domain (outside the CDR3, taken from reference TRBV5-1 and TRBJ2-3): KAGVTQTPRYLIKTRGQQVTLSCSPISGHRSVSWYQQTPGQGLQFLFEYFSETQRNKGNFPGRFSGRQFSNSRSEMNVSTLELGDSALYLCASSLDGGGTDTQYFGPGTRLTVL.

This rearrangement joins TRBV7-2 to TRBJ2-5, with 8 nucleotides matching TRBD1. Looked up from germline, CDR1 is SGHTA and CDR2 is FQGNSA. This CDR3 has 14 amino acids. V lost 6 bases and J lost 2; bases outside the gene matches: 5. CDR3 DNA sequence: TGTGCCAGCAGTCCAGACAGGGGACAAGAGACCCAGTACTTC. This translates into CASSPDRGQETQYF.

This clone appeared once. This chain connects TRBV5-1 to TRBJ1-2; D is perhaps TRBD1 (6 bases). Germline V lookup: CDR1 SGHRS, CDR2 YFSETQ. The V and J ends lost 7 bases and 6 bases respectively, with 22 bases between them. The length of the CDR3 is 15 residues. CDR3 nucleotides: TGCGCCAGCGGAACCCAGCTTCCAGGGGAAGATGGCTACACCTTC. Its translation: CASGTQLPGEDGYTF.

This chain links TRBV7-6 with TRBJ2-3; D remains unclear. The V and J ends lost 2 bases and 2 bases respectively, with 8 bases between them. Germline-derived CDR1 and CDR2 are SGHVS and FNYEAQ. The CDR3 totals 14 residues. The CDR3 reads CASSLLGNTDTQYF. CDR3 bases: TGTGCCAGCAGCTTATTAGGGAACACAGATACGCAGTATTTT.

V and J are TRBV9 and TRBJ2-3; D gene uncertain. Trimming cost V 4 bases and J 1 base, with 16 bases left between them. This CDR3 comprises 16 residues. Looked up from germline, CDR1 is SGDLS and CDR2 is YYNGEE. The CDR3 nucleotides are TGTGCCAGCAGCCCCGACACCGCGGCAGGCACAGATACGCAGTATTTT. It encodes CASSPDTAAGTDTQYF.

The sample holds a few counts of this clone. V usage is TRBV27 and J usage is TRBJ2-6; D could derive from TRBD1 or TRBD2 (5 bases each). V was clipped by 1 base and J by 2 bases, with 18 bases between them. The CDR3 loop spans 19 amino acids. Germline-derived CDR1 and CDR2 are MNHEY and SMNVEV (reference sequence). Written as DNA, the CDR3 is TGTGCCAGCAGTTTATTTTTTGGGGCGGGTGGAGCTGGGGCCAACGTCCTGACTTTC. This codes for CASSLFFGAGGAGANVLTF. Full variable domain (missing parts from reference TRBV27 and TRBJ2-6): EAQVTQNPRYLITVTGKKLTVTCSQNMNHEYMSWYRQDPGLGLRQIYYSMNVEVTDKGDVPEGYKVSRKEKRNFPLILESPSPNQTSLYFCASSLFFGAGGAGANVLTFGAGSRLTVL.

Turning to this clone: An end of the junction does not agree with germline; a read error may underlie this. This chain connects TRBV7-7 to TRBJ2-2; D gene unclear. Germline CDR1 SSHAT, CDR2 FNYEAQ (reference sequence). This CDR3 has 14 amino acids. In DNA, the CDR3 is TGTGCTAGCAGCTTAGAACTATCTGCCGGGGAGCTGTTTTTT. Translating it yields CASSLELSAGELFF.

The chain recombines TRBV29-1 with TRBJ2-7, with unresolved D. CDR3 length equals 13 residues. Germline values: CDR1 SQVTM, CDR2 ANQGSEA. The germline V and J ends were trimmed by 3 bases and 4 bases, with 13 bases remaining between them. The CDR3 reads CSVDPGSGYEQYF. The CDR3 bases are TGCAGCGTTGATCCCGGGTCTGGATACGAGCAGTACTTC.

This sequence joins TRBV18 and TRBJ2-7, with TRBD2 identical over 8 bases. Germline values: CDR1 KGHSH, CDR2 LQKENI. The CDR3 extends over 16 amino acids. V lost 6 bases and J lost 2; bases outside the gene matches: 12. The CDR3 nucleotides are TGTGCCAGCTCTTCGACCGCGGGAGGCCCCCCCTACGAGCAGTACTTC. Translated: CASSSTAGGPPYEQYF.

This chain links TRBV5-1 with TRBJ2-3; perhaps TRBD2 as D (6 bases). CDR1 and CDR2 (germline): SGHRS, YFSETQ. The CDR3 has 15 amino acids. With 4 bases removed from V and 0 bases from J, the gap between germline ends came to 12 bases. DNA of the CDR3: TGCGCCAGCAGCGGGCGAGGGACTAGCACAGATACGCAGTATTTT. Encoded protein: CASSGRGTSTDTQYF. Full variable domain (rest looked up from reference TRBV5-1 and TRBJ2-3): KAGVTQTPRYLIKTRGQQVTLSCSPISGHRSVSWYQQTPGQGLQFLFEYFSETQRNKGNFPGRFSGRQFSNSRSEMNVSTLELGDSALYLCASSGRGTSTDTQYFGPGTRLTVL.

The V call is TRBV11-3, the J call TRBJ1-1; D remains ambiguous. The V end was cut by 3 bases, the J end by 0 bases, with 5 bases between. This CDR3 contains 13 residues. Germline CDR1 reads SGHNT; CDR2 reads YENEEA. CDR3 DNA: TGTGCCAGCAGCTTTAACATGAACACTGAAGCTTTCTTT. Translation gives CASSFNMNTEAFF.

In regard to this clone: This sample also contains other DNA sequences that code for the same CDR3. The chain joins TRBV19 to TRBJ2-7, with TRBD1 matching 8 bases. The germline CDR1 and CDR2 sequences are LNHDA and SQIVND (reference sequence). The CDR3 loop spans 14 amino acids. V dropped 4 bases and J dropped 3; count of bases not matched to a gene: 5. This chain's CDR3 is CASSTRDRLYEQYF. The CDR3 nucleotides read TGTGCCAGTAGTACTCGGGACAGGCTCTACGAGCAGTACTTC.

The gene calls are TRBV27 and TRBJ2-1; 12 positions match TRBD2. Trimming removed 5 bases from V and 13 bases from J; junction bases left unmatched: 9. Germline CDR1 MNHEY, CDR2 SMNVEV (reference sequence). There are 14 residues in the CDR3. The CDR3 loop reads CASSNSGLAGLQFF. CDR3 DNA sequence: TGTGCCAGCAGTAACTCTGGACTAGCGGGGTTACAGTTCTTC.

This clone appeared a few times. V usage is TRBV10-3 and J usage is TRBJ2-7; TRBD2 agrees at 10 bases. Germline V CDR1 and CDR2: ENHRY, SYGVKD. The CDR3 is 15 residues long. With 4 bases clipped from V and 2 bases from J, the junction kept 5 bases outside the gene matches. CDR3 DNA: TGTGCCATCAGTGGGAGCGGGAGGGTCACCTACGAGCAGTACTTC. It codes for CAISGSGRVTYEQYF.

In DNA, the CDR3 is TGCGCCAGCAGCTTGGTCCCGTCCTACGAGCAGTACTTC. Its protein product is CASSLVPSYEQYF. The gene calls are TRBV5-1 and TRBJ2-7; the D is unclear. Germline CDR1 SGHRS, CDR2 YFSETQ. CDR3 length: 13 amino acids. Trimming left V 0 bases short and J 1 base short, with 5 bases between.